A selection of T cell receptor beta chains follows, all from one sample in a study of shared clonotypes between healthy human individuals. Clones were sequenced by immunoSEQ multiplex PCR, and TCRdb holds only the in-frame ones, with some missing. The sample shows some 2.3 million clones, just over 90% of them seen only once. The sample was naive CD4+ T cells from PBMCs. These receptors all come from a man younger than 35 in good health. Some clones in this sample may be carry-over from other donors' samples. Each CDR3 is given with its conserved first and last residue. The D gene is left open where the match is weak. Only some rows state a clone size, as once, few, many or a class for expanded clones.

v_call,d_call,j_call,clone_size,cdr3_nt,cdr3_aa
TRBV28,-,TRBJ1-5,-,TGTGCCAGCATCTTTGGAGGGGCCTTAAATCAGCCCCAGCATTTT,CASIFGGALNQPQHF
TRBV7-3,-,TRBJ1-6,-,TGTGCCAGCAGCCCTACATCGTCTAATTCACCCCTCCACTTT,CASSPTSSNSPLHF
TRBV12-5,-,TRBJ2-1,-,TGTGCTAGTGGTTTGGGGACCCCTGAGGGGGATGAGCAGTTCTTC,CASGLGTPEGDEQFF
TRBV29-1,-,TRBJ2-1,-,TGCAGGCGGCGCCGGGGCGGGACGCGTTCCTACAATGAGCAGTTCTTC,CRRRRGGTRSYNEQFF
TRBV28,-,TRBJ2-7,-,TGTGCCAGCAGGCTGGACAGCACCTACGAGCAGTACTTC,CASRLDSTYEQYF
TRBV2,-,TRBJ1-5,-,TGTGCCAGCAGTCGGAGGGTTAATCAGCCCCAGCATTTT,CASSRRVNQPQHF
TRBV28,-,TRBJ2-7,-,TGTGCCAGCAGTTTGGGCACCAGGGTCAACTTCTACGAGCAGTACTTC,CASSLGTRVNFYEQYF
TRBV9,-,TRBJ2-3,-,TGTGCCAGCAGCGTAGATGGCGCCTATACGCAGTATTTT,CASSVDGAYTQYF
TRBV21-1,-,TRBJ2-1,-,TGTGCCAGCAGGTGGGGTTACAATGAGCAGTTCTTC,CASRWGYNEQFF
TRBV6-1,-,TRBJ2-2,-,TGTGCCAGCCCTTGGAACGGGGAGCTGTTTTTT,CASPWNGELFF
TRBV2,TRBD1,TRBJ2-7,once,TGTGCCAGCAGTAGACAGGGGGCCACCTACGAGCAGTACTTC,CASSRQGATYEQYF
TRBV5-8,-,TRBJ1-5,-,TGTGCCAGCAGCTTGGGCGCCAGAGGCAATCAGCCCCAGCATTTT,CASSLGARGNQPQHF
TRBV2,-,TRBJ2-5,-,TGTGCCAGCACCATATGGGTCGAGACCCAGTACTTC,CASTIWVETQYF
TRBV4-2,-,TRBJ1-2,-,TGTGCCAGCAGCCAAGACCATGGCTACACCTTC,CASSQDHGYTF
TRBV7-9,-,TRBJ2-7,-,TGTGCCAGCAGCCCCTCACAGGGAGTCCCTTTAGGCGAGCAGTACTTC,CASSPSQGVPLGEQYF
TRBV28,-,TRBJ2-7,-,TGTGCCAGCAGTTCGGCCCCCCGGGGCCAGGAGCAGTACTTC,CASSSAPRGQEQYF
TRBV29-1,TRBD1,TRBJ2-7,-,TGCAGCGTTGTGGGGGACAGGACCGCCTACGAGCAGTACTTC,CSVVGDRTAYEQYF
TRBV28,-,TRBJ1-4,-,TGTGCCAGCAGTCTTCAGGGGAGACGGGAAAAACTGTTTTTT,CASSLQGRREKLFF
TRBV5-1,-,TRBJ1-3,-,TGCGCCAGCAGCTTGGACCCGGCGGCTGGAAACACCATATATTTT,CASSLDPAAGNTIYF
TRBV5-1,-,TRBJ2-7,-,TGCGCCAGCAGCTTGGACTCATTCACCTACGAGCAGTACTTC,CASSLDSFTYEQYF
TRBV18,-,TRBJ1-3,-,TGTGCCAGCTCAAGCCTAGACATTGGAAACACCATATATTTT,CASSSLDIGNTIYF
TRBV18,-,TRBJ1-4,-,TGTGCCAGCTCACCATCGGGGCTGGAAAAACTGTTTTTT,CASSPSGLEKLFF
TRBV9,TRBD1,TRBJ2-2,-,TGTGCCAGCAGGCCAACAGGGGCCGGAAACACCGGGGAGCTGTTTTTT,CASRPTGAGNTGELFF
TRBV28,TRBD2,TRBJ2-5,once,TGTGCCAGCAGTTGGGAAAGCGGGGGGGAGACCCAGTACTTC,CASSWESGGETQYF
TRBV19,-,TRBJ2-2,-,TGTGCCAGTAGTATAATAGGGCAAACCGGGGAGCTGTTTTTT,CASSIIGQTGELFF
TRBV27,-,TRBJ1-4,-,TGTGCCAGCACACCCTTCGGGGACACTAATGAAAAACTGTTTTTT,CASTPFGDTNEKLFF
TRBV10-1,-,TRBJ2-1,-,TGCGCCAGCAGTGAGTCGCTCGGGGGAGCTAGCTACAATGAGCAGTTCTTC,CASSESLGGASYNEQFF
TRBV7-9,-,TRBJ2-7,-,TGTGCCAGCAGCCGTCTGAACGGAGAGCAGTACTTC,CASSRLNGEQYF
TRBV6-6,-,TRBJ2-1,-,TGTGCCAGCAGTGCCCCAGGACAGTACAATGAGCAGTTCTTC,CASSAPGQYNEQFF
TRBV2,-,TRBJ2-3,-,TGTGCCAGCAGTGTCCTCGGGAGTACGCAGTATTTT,CASSVLGSTQYF
TRBV5-1,-,TRBJ2-6,-,TGCGCCAGCAGCTTGGCACAGAGCTCTGGGGCCAACGTCCTGACTTTC,CASSLAQSSGANVLTF
TRBV30,-,TRBJ2-7,-,TGTGCCTGGAGTGGGCAGGGCCGAGAGCAGTACTTC,CAWSGQGREQYF
TRBV5-5,-,TRBJ1-3,-,TGTGCCAGCAGCTTGGCGCCTAGCTCTGGAAACACCATATATTTT,CASSLAPSSGNTIYF
TRBV15,TRBD1,TRBJ2-7,once,TGTGCCACCAGCAACCGGGACAGGGACGAGCAGTACTTC,CATSNRDRDEQYF
TRBV5-1,TRBD2,TRBJ2-2,-,TGCGCCAGCAGCTTACCGGGACTAAACACCGGGGAGCTGTTTTTT,CASSLPGLNTGELFF
TRBV7-9,-,TRBJ2-2,-,TGTGCCAGCAGCTTAAGGGCCGACGGGGAGCTGTTTTTT,CASSLRADGELFF
TRBV5-4,-,TRBJ2-2,once,TGTGCCAGCAGCCCACCGGGACTCGGCACCGGGGAGCTGTTTTTT,CASSPPGLGTGELFF
TRBV5-1,TRBD1,TRBJ2-5,-,TGCGCCAGCAGCTTCAGGACAGGGATAGAGACCCAGTACTTC,CASSFRTGIETQYF
TRBV2,-,TRBJ1-1,-,TGTGCCAGCAGTCCCCAGGGGAACACTGAAGCTTTCTTT,CASSPQGNTEAFF
TRBV6-6,-,TRBJ2-1,-,TGTGCCAGCACCGCGGGACTCACTAATGAGCAGTTCTTC,CASTAGLTNEQFF